This TCR beta chain was sequenced in a study of response to subunit inactivated influenza vaccine. Points from the study as a whole: It was the authors' suggestion that each seasonal influenza vaccination recruits few new T cells.

TCRdb redid the calling of the RT-PCR reads with MiXCR, one entry per CDR3 protein. The sample consists of about 150,000 distinct CDR3 sequences, over 8.5% of them appearing once. The CDR3 has 12 residues. The germline V gene has CDR1 SGHDT and CDR2 YYEEEE. To note about this clonotype: No antigen is known for it. The junction departs from the called germline gene at one end, perhaps through a read error.

The material was CD8+ T cells sorted from PBMCs, obtained less than 30 months after vaccination. J is TRBJ2-7 and V is TRBV5-6; D ambiguous. This TCR was sampled from a man between 50 and 70 years old who received an inactivated influenza vaccine. In DNA form, the CDR3 reads TGTGCCAGCAGCTTGGAAACGGACCGACTTACATTC. Translating it yields CASSLETDRLTF.